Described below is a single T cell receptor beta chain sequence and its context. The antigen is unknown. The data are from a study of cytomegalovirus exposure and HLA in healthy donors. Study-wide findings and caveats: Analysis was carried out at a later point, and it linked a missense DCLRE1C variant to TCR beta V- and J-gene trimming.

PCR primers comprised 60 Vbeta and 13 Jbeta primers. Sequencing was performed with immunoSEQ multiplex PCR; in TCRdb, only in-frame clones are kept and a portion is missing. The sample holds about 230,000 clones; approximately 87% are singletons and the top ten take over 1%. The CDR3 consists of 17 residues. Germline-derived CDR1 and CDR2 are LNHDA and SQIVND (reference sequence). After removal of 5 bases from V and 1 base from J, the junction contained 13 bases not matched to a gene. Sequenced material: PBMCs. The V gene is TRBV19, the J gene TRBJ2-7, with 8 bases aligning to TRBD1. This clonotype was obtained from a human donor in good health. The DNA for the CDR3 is TGTGCCAGTAGTGGGGGCAGGGGGCCAGAAATATCCTACGAGCAGTACTTC. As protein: CASSGGRGPEISYEQYF.